The clone carrying this T cell receptor (beta chain) was seen only a few times. Its cognate antigen is unknown. The sample originates from a study of response to subunit inactivated influenza vaccine. Study results and caveats: Every seasonal influenza vaccination brings in few new T cells, the authors suggested.

In TCRdb, the RT-PCR reads were re-called with MiXCR into one record per CDR3 protein. The sample yields some 180,000 distinct CDR3 sequences, around a tenth seen once. Germline CDR1 SGHTA, CDR2 FQGNSA. V lost 5 bases and J lost 3, with 18 bases in between. This CDR3 has 16 residues. This chain joins TRBV7-2 and TRBJ2-3; maybe TRBD2 (8 bases). Sequenced material: non-naive T cells sorted from PBMCs, taken on the day of vaccination. This TCR was recovered from a man between 50 and 59 years old who received an inactivated influenza vaccine. CDR3 amino acids: CASSPRGREVTDTQYF. Written as DNA, the CDR3 is TGTGCCAGCAGCCCGAGGGGGCGGGAGGTGACAGATACGCAGTATTTT.